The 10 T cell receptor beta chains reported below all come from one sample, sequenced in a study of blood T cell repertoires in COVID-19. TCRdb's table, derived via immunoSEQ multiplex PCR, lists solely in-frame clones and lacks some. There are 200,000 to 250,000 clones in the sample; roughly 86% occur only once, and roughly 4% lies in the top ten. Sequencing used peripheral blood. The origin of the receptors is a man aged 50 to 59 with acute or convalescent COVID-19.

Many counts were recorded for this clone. The CDR3 here is CSANRGEQFF. DNA for the CDR3: TGCAGTGCTAACAGGGGAGAGCAGTTCTTC. The gene calls are TRBV20-1 and TRBJ2-1; TRBD1 aligns across 7 bases. Germline CDR1 reads DFQATT; CDR2 reads SNEGSKA (reference sequence). J gave up 10 bases and V 4 bases, and 1 base lay outside the gene matches. The CDR3 is 10 amino acids.

The CDR3 protein is CASSETGRNYGYTF. For the CDR3, the DNA is TGTGCCAGCAGTGAGACAGGCCGTAACTATGGCTACACCTTC. This chain uses TRBV6-1 with TRBJ1-2, with a possible D match to TRBD1 (6 bases). This CDR3 comprises 14 residues. CDR1 is MNHNS, CDR2 SASEGT, per germline. Trimming left V 3 bases short and J 1 base short, with 9 bases between.

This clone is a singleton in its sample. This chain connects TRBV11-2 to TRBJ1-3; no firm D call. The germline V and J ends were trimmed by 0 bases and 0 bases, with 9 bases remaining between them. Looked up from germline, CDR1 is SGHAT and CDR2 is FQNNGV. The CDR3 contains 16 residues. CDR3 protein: CASSLDPRDSGNTIYF. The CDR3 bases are TGTGCCAGCAGCTTAGATCCACGGGACTCTGGAAACACCATATATTTT. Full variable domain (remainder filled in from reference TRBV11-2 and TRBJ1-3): EAGVAQSPRYKIIEKRQSVAFWCNPISGHATLYWYQQILGQGPKLLIQFQNNGVVDDSQLPKDRFSAERLKGVDSTLKIQPAKLEDSAVYLCASSLDPRDSGNTIYFGEGSWLTVV.

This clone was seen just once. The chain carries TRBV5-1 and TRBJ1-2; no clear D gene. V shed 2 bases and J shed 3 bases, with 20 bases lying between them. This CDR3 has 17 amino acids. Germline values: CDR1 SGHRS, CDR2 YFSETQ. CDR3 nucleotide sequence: TGCGCCAGCAGCTTACCGACGACGGGAAGTTGGGACTATGGCTACACCTTC. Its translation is CASSLPTTGSWDYGYTF. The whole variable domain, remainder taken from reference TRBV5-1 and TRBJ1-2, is KAGVTQTPRYLIKTRGQQVTLSCSPISGHRSVSWYQQTPGQGLQFLFEYFSETQRNKGNFPGRFSGRQFSNSRSEMNVSTLELGDSALYLCASSLPTTGSWDYGYTFGSGTRLTVV.

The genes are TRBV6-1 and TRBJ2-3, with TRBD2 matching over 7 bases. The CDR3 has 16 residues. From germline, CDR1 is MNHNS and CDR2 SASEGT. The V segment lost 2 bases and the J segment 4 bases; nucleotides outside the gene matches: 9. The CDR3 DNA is TGTGCCAGCAGTGAAATGCTACGCGGGGGAGCAGATACGCAGTATTTT. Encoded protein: CASSEMLRGGADTQYF.

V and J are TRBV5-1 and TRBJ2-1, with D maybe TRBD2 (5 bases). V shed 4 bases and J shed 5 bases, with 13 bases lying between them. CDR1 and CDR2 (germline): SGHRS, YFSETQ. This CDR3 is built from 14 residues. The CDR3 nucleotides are TGCGCCAGCAGCGCCGGGTCACTAGACAATGAGCAGTTCTTC. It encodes CASSAGSLDNEQFF. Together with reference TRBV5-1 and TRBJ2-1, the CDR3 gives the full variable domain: KAGVTQTPRYLIKTRGQQVTLSCSPISGHRSVSWYQQTPGQGLQFLFEYFSETQRNKGNFPGRFSGRQFSNSRSEMNVSTLELGDSALYLCASSAGSLDNEQFFGPGTRLTVL.

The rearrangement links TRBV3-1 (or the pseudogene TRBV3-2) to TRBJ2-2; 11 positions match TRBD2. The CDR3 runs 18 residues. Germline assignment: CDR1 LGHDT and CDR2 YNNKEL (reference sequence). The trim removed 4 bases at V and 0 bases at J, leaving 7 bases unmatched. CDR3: CASSRMGLADANTGELFF. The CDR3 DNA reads TGTGCCAGCAGCCGGATGGGACTAGCGGACGCGAACACCGGGGAGCTGTTTTTT.

This CDR3 reads CACARGTLGEQYF. CDR3 bases: TGTGCCTGCGCCCGCGGGACTTTGGGCGAGCAGTACTTC. This chain uses TRBV6-5 with TRBJ2-7; tentative D call: TRBD2 (6 bases). The CDR3 totals 13 residues. Germline values: CDR1 MNHEY, CDR2 SVGAGI. Trimming removed 11 bases at V and 6 bases at J, with 20 bases between.

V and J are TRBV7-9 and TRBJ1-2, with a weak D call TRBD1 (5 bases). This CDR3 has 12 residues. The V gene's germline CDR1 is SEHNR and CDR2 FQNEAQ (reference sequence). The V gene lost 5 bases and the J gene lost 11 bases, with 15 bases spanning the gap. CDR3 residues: CASSLRDLLYTF. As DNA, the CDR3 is TGTGCCAGCAGCCTAAGGGACTTGCTTTACACCTTC.

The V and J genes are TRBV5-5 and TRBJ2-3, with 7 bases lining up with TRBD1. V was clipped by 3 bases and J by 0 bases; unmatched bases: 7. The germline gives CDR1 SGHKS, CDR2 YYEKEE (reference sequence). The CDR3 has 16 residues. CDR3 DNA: TGTGCCAGCAGCTGGGGACAGCGCTTTAGCACAGATACGCAGTATTTT. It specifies CASSWGQRFSTDTQYF.